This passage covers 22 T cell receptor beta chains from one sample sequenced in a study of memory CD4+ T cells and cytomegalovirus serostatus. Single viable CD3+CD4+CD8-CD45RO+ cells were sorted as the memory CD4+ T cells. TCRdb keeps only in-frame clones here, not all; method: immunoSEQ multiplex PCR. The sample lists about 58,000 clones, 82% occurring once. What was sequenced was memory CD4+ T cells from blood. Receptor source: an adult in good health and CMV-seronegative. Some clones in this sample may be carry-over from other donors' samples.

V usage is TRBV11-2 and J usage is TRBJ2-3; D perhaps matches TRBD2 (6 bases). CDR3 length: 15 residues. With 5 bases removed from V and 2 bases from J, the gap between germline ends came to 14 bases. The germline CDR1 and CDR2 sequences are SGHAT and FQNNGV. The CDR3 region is CASSLGGAHTDTQYF. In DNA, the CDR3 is TGTGCCAGCAGCCTCGGAGGGGCCCACACAGATACGCAGTATTTT.

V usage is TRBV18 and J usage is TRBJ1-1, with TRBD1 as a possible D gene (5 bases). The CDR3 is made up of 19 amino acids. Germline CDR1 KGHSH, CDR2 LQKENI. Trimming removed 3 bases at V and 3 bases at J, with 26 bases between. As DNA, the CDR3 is TGTGCCAGCTCACCCACCCGGGACCCACCGTCCCATTTGGACACTGAAGCTTTCTTT. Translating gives CASSPTRDPPSHLDTEAFF.

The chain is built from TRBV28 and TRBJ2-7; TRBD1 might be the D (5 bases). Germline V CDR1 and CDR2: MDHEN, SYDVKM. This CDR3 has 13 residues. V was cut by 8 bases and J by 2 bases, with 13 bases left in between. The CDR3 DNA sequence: TGTGCCAGCGGGGCCACACCCGCCTACGAGCAGTACTTC. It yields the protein CASGATPAYEQYF.

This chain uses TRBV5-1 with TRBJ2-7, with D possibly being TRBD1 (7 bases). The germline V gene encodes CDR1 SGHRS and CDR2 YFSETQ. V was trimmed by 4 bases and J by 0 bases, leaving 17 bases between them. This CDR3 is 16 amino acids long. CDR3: CASSESQGGSSYEQYF. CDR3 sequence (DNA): TGCGCCAGCAGCGAGTCCCAGGGGGGAAGCTCCTACGAGCAGTACTTC.

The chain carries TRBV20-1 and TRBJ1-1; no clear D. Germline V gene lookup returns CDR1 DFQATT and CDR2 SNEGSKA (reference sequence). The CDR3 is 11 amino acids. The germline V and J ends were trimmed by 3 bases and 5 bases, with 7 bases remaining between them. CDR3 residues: CSARTTTEAFF. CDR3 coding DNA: TGCAGTGCTAGGACGACTACTGAAGCTTTCTTT.

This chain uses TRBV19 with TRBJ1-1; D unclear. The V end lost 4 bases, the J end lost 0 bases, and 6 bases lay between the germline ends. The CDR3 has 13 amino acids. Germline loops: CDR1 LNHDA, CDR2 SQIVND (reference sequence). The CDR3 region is CASSTGMNTEAFF. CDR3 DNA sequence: TGTGCCAGTAGTACAGGAATGAACACTGAAGCTTTCTTT.

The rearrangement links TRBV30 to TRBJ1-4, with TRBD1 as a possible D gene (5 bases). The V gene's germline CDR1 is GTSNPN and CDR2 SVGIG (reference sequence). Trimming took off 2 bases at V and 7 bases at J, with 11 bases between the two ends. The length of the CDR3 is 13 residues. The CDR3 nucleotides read TGTGCCTGGAGTAAAGGGGCTATTGAAAAACTGTTTTTT. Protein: CAWSKGAIEKLFF. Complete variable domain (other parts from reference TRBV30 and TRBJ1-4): SQTIHQWPATLVQPVGSPLSLECTVEGTSNPNLYWYRQAAGRGLQLLFYSVGIGQISSEVPQNLSASRPQDRQFILSSKKLLLSDSGFYLCAWSKGAIEKLFFGSGTQLSVL.

The CDR3 DNA reads as TGTGCCAGCAGCCCCCGGGCAGGCGAGACCCAGTACTTC. Its protein product is CASSPRAGETQYF. This chain connects TRBV7-8 to TRBJ2-5; D unresolved. Trimming pared 5 bases from V and 5 bases from J, leaving 12 bases between. CDR3 length: 13 residues. The germline CDR1 and CDR2 sequences are SGHVS and FQNEAQ.

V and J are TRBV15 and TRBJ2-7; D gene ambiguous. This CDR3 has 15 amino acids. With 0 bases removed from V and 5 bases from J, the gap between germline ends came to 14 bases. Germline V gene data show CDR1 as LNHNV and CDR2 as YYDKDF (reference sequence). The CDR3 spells CATSRDYLLGNEQYF. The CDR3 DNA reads TGTGCCACCAGCAGAGATTACCTTTTAGGGAACGAGCAGTACTTC.

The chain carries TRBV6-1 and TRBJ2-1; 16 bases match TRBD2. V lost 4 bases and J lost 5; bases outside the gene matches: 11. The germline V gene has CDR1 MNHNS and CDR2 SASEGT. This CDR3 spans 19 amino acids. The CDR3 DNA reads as TGTGCCAGCAGTGCCGGTGGGACTAGCGGGAGGGGTCGGAACAATGAGCAGTTCTTC. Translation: CASSAGGTSGRGRNNEQFF.

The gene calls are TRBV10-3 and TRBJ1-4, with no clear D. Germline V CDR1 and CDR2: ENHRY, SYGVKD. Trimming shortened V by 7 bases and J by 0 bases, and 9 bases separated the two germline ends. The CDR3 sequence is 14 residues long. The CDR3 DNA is TGTGCCATCAAAGGCGCTACAACTAATGAAAAACTGTTTTTT. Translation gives CAIKGATTNEKLFF.

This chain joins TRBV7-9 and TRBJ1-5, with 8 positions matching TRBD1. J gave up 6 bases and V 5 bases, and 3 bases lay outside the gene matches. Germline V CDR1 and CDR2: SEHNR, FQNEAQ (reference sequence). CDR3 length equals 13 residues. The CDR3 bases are TGTGCCAGCAGCCCGCAGGGGGCTCAGCCCCAGCATTTT. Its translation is CASSPQGAQPQHF.

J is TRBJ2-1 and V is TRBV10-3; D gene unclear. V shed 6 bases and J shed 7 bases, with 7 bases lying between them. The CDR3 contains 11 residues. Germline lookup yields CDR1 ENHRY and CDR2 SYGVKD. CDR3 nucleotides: TGTGCCATCAGGCAGAGGAATGAGCAGTTCTTC. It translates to CAIRQRNEQFF.

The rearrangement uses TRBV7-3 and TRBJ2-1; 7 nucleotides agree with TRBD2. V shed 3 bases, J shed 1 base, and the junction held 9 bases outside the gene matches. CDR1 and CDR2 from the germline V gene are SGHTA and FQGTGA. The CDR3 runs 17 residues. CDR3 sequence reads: CASSLTPSGVSYNEQFF. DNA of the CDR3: TGTGCCAGCAGCTTGACCCCTAGCGGAGTTTCCTACAATGAGCAGTTCTTC.

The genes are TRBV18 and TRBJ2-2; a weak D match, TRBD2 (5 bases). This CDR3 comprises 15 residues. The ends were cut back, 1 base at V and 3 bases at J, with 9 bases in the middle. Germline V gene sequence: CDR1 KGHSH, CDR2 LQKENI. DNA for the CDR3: TGTGCCAGCTCACCACAGGACTCCTACACCGGGGAGCTGTTTTTT. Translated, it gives CASSPQDSYTGELFF.

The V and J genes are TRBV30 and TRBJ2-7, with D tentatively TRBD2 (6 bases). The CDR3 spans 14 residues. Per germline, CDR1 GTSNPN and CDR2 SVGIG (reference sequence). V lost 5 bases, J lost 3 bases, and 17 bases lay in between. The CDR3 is CAWEGKGRNYEQYF. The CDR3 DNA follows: TGTGCCTGGGAGGGAAAGGGGAGGAACTACGAGCAGTACTTC.

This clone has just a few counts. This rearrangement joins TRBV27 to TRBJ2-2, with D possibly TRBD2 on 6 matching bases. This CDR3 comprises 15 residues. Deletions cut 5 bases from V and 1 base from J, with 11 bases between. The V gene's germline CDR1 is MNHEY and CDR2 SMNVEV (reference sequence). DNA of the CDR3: TGTGCCAGCAGTCGCGGGGACGTGAACACCGGGGAGCTGTTTTTT. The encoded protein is CASSRGDVNTGELFF.

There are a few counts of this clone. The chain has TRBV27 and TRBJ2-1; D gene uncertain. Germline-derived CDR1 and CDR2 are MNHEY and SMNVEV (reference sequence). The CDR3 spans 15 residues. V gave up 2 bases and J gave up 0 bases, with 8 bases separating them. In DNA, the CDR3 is TGTGCCAGCAGTTTAGCGGCAAGCTCCTACAATGAGCAGTTCTTC. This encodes CASSLAASSYNEQFF.

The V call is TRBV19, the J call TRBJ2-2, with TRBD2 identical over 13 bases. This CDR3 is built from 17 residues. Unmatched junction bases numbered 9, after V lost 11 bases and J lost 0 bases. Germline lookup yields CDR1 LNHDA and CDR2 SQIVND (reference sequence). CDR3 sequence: CAGPNGTSGANTGELFF. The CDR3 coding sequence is TGTGCCGGACCGAACGGGACTAGCGGGGCGAACACCGGGGAGCTGTTTTTT.

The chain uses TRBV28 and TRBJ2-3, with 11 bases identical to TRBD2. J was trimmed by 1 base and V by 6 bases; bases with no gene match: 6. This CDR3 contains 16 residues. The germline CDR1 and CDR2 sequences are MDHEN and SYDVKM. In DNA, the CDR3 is TGTGCCAGCAGCACCGGGACTAGCGGACGCACAGATACGCAGTATTTT. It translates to CASSTGTSGRTDTQYF.

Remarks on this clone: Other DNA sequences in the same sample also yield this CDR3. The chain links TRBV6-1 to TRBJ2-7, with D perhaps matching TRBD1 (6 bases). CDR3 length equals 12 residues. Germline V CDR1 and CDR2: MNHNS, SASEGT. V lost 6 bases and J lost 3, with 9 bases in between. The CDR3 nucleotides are TGTGCCAGCAGGCCACAGGGCTACGAGCAGTACTTC. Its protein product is CASRPQGYEQYF.

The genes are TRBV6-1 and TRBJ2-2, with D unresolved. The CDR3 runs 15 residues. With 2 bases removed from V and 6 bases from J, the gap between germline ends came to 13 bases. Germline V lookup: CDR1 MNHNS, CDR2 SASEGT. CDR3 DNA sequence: TGTGCCAGCAGTGAACCGAGGACCGCATCCGGGGAGCTGTTTTTT. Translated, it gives CASSEPRTASGELFF.